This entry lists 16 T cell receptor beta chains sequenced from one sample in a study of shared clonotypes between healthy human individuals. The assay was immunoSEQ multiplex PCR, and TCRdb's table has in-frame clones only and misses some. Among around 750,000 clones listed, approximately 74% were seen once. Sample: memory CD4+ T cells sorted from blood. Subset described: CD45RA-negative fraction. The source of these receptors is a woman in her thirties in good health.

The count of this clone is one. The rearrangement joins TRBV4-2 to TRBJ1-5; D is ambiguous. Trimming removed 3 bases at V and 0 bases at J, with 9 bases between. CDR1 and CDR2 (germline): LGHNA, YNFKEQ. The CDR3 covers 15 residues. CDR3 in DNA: TGTGCCAGCAGCCATTACGGGAATAGCAATCAGCCCCAGCATTTT. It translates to CASSHYGNSNQPQHF.

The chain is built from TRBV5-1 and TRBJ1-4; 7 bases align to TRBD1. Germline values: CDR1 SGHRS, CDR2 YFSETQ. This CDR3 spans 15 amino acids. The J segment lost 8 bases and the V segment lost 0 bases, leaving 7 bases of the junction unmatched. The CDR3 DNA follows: TGCGCCAGCAGCTTGGCCGACAGGGTGGGAGAAAAACTGTTTTTT. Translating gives CASSLADRVGEKLFF.

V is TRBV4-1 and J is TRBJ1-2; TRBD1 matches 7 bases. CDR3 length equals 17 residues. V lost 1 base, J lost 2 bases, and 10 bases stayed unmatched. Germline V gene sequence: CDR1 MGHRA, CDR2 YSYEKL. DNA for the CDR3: TGCGCCAGCAGCCAAGGAGAGGACAGGCTCAAGAACTATGGCTACACCTTC. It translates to CASSQGEDRLKNYGYTF.

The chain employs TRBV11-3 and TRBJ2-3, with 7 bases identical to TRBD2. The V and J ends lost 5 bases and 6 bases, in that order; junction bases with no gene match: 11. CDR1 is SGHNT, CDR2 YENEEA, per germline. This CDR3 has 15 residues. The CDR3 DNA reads TGTGCCAGCAGCGCCCAAACTGGGAGGGCTGATACGCAGTATTTT. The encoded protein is CASSAQTGRADTQYF.

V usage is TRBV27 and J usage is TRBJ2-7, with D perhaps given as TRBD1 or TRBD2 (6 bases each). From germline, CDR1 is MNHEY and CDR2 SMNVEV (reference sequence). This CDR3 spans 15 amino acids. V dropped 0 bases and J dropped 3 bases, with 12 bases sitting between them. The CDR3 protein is CASSLSYGGVYEQYF. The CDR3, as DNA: TGTGCCAGCAGTTTATCGTACGGGGGCGTCTACGAGCAGTACTTC.

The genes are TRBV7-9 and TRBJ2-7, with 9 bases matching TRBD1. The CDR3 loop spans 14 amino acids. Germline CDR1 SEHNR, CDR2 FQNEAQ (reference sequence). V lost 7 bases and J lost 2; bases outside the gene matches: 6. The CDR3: CASNHGDRAYEQYF. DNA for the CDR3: TGTGCCAGCAACCACGGGGACAGGGCCTACGAGCAGTACTTC.

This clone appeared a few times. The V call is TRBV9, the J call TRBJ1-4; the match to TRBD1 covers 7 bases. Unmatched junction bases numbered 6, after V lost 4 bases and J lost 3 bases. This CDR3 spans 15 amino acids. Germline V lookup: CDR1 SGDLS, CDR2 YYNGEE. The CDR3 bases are TGTGCCAGCAGCTTAGACGGGACAGCTAATGAAAAACTGTTTTTT. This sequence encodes CASSLDGTANEKLFF.

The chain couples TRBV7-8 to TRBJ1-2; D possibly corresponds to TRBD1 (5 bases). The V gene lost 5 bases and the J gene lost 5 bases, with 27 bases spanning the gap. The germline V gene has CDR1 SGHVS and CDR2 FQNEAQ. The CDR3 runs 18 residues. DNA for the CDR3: TGTGCCAGCAGCCAGTCCTCCAGGGAGGTTTTCCAGCGGTATGGCTACACCTTC. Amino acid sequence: CASSQSSREVFQRYGYTF.

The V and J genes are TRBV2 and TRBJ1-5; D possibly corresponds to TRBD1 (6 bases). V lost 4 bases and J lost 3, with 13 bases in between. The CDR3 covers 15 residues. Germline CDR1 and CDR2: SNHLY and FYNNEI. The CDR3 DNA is TGTGCCAGCAGTGGGGCGACAGGACACAATCAGCCCCAGCATTTT. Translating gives CASSGATGHNQPQHF.

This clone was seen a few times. CDR3 sequence (DNA): TGTGCCAGCTCAATTAGCGGTTCGAGAACCGGGGAGCTGTTTTTT. It yields the protein CASSISGSRTGELFF. V usage is TRBV18 and J usage is TRBJ2-2, with TRBD2 as a possible D gene (6 bases). Germline V gene data show CDR1 as KGHSH and CDR2 as LQKENI. This CDR3 contains 15 residues. The ends were cut back, 5 bases at V and 5 bases at J, with 15 bases in the middle.

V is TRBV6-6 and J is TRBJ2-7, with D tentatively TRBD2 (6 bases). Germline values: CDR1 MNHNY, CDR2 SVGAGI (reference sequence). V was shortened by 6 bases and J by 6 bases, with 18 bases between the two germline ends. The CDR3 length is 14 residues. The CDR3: CASRPEGRSLEQYF. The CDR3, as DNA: TGTGCCAGCAGGCCGGAAGGGAGGAGCCTCGAGCAGTACTTC.

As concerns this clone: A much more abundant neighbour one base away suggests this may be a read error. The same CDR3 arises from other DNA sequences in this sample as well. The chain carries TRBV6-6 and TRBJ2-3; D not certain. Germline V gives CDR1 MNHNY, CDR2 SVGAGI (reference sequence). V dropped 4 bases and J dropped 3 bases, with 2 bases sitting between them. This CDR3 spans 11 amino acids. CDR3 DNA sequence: TGTGCCAGCAGTTCTACAGATACGCAGTATTTT. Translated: CASSSTDTQYF.

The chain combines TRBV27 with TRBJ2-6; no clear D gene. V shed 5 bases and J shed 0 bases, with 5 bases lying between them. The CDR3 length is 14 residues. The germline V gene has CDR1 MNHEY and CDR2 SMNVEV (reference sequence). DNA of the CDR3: TGTGCCAGCAGTCTCCTCTCTGGGGCCAACGTCCTGACTTTC. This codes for CASSLLSGANVLTF.

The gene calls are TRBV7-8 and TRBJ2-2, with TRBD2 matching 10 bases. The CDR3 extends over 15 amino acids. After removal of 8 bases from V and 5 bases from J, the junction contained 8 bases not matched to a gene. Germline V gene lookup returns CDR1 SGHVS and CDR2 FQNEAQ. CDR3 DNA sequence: TGTGCCAGCTTTCGAGGGACTAGCGCGACCGGGGAGCTGTTTTTT. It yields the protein CASFRGTSATGELFF.

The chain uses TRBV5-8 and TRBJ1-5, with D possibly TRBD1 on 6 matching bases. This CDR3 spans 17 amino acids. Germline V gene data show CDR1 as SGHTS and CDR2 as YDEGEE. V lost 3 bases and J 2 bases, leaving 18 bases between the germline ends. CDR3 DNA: TGTGCCAGCAGCTCTGGTTCATCAGGGGTGCGCAATCAGCCCCAGCATTTT. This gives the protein CASSSGSSGVRNQPQHF.

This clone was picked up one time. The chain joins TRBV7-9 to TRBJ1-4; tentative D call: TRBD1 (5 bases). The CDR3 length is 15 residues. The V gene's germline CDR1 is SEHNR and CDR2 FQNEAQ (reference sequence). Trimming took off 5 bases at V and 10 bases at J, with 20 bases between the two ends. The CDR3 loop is CASSRSDRTRGKLFF. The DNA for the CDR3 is TGTGCCAGCAGCCGCTCGGACCGCACGAGGGGAAAACTGTTTTTT. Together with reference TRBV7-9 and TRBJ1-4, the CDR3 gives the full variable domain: DTGVSQNPRHKITKRGQNVTFRCDPISEHNRLYWYRQTLGQGPEFLTYFQNEAQLEKSRLLSDRFSAERPKGSFSTLEIQRTEQGDSAMYLCASSRSDRTRGKLFFGSGTQLSVL.